This T cell receptor (beta chain) was obtained from a study of CXCR3-negative and CXCR3-positive naive CD8 T cells. On the study more broadly: Summed over all libraries, TRB reads came to around 140 million, with about 1.5 +/- 0.3 million per library.

General study findings and limits: The TRB CDR3s that CXCR3-positive naive cells carried were more hydrophobic than those of CXCR3-negative naive cells. Diversity was high in both naive subsets and much lower in memory cells.

TRB cDNA libraries were made by UMI-labeled 5' RACE. TCRdb reanalyzed the 5' RACE reads, giving one entry per CDR3 protein sequence and no DNA. The repertoire table contains over 100,000 distinct CDR3 sequences. Sorting was done in triplicate for each CD8+ T cell subset (300,000 cells each). The CD45RO-CCR7+CD27+CD95- phenotype denoted naive CD8+ T cells. The CDR3 sequence is 15 residues long. Regarding this clonotype: Its antigen remains unknown.

The receptor comes from a human donor in good health. Some clones in this sample may be carry-over from other donors' samples. The sample was naive CXCR3+ CD8+ T cells from blood. Subset of the sample: CD45RO-CCR7+CD27+CD95- naive CD8+ T cells expressing CXCR3 (TNR3+). The chain employs TRBV12-3 or TRBV12-4 and TRBJ2-1; TCRdb calls TRBD1, which cannot be checked without DNA. The chain's CDR3 is CASRSTEYAYNEQFF.